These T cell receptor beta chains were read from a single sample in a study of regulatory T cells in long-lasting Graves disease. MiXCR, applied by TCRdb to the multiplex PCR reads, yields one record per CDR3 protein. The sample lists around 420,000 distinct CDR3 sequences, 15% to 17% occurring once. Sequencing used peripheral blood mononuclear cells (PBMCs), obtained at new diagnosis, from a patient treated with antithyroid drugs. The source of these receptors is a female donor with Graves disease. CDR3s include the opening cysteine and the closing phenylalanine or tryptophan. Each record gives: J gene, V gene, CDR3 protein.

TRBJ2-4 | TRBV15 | CATSSDIYNGAKNIQYF
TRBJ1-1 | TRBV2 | CASSPGVSGTEAFF
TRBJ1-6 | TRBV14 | CASSQDRNRANSPLHF
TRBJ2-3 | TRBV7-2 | CASSPDAGGPSTDTQYF
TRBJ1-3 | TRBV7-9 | CASSLIAGTGNTIYF
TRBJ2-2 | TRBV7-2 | CASSGGTANTGELFF
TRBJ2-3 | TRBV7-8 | CASSSKWGAGTTDTQYF
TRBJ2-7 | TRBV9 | CASSGSTGPYEQYF
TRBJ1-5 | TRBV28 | CASSFLRGVGSNQPQHF
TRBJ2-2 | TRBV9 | CASSVGPTNTGELFF
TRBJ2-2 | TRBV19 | CATQSTARTGELFF
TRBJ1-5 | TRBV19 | CASITPGTGVYSNQPQHF
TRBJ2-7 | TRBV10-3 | CATQGSGEQYF
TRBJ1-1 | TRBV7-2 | CASSVTGGLGNTEAFF
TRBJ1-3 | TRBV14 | CASSQRDPAMGNTIYF
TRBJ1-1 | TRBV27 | CASSPYALTENTEAFF
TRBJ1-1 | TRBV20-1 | CSARDWPRHGTGNTEAFF
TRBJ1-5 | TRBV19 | CASSIGWKGSNQPQHF
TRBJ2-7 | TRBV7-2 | CASSPRNVIHEQYF
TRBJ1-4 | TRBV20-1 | CSARPGGSNEKLFF
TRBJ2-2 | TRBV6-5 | CASSYHRSAGAAGELFF
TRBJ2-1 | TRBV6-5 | CASSYNLEGEQFF
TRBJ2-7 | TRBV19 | CASSPRRGEQYF
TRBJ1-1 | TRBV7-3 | CASSLDPEVNTEAFF
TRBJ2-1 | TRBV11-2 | CASSYGQYNEQFF
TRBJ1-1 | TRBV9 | CASSAQIGGTEAFF
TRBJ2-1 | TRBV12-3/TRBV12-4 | CASSPHSGLAGGLTEQFF